The 10 T cell receptor beta chains presented below share a single source sample, sequenced in a study of spatial heterogeneity in lung cancer. Time point specified: sample taken at primary tumor resection. Sequencing of whole RNA from tumor, nontumor lung or frozen PBMC involved no sorting. MiXCR, run by TCRdb on the 5' RACE reads, gives a single entry per CDR3 protein. This sample has about 28,000 distinct CDR3 sequences; around 8.4% occur once, and the top ten carry about 37%. The specimen was PBMCs, collected at surgery. All receptors derive from a female donor with early-stage non-small cell lung cancer.

This clonotype was seen many times. The genes are TRBV28 and TRBJ1-6; D possibly corresponds to TRBD1 (5 bases). This CDR3 has 15 residues. In germline, CDR1 is MDHEN, CDR2 SYDVKM. The V and J ends lost 5 bases and 5 bases respectively, with 13 bases between them. This CDR3 is CASSPRDGNNSPLHF. CDR3 coding DNA: TGTGCCAGCAGTCCAAGGGACGGAAATAATTCACCCCTCCACTTT.

There are many counts of this clonotype. The chain has TRBV7-2 and TRBJ2-2, with D perhaps being TRBD1 or TRBD2 (5 bases each). Germline assignment: CDR1 SGHTA and CDR2 FQGNSA. The length of the CDR3 is 16 residues. V was trimmed by 1 base and J by 2 bases, leaving 11 bases between them. CDR3 sequence (DNA): TGTGCCAGCAGCTTAGACGGGGCCAGCAACACCGGGGAGCTGTTTTTT. It specifies CASSLDGASNTGELFF.

This clonotype occurred many times. V usage is TRBV18 and J usage is TRBJ2-7; D uncertain. Deletions cut 3 bases from V and 3 bases from J, with 9 bases between. The CDR3 is 13 residues long. Per germline, CDR1 KGHSH and CDR2 LQKENI. This CDR3 is CASSPIPGYEQYF. Written as DNA, the CDR3 is TGTGCCAGCTCACCGATCCCGGGCTACGAGCAGTACTTC.

In its sample, this clonotype was seen a few times. The rearrangement joins TRBV6-5 to TRBJ2-2; D may be TRBD2 (6 bases). The CDR3 length is 13 residues. Trimming removed 4 bases from V and 4 bases from J, with 7 bases in between. Germline lookup yields CDR1 MNHEY and CDR2 SVGAGI. The DNA for the CDR3 is TGTGCCAGCAGTTGGGACTTCACCGGGGAGCTGTTTTTT. As protein: CASSWDFTGELFF.

This clonotype was counted ten times or more. This chain joins TRBV10-1 and TRBJ2-3; TRBD2 agrees at 9 bases. This CDR3 spans 14 amino acids. V lost 4 bases and J lost 4; bases outside the gene matches: 3. CDR1 and CDR2 from the germline V gene are WNHNN and SYGVQD (reference sequence). The CDR3 protein is CASSGGGRADTQYF. The CDR3 DNA reads TGCGCCAGCAGTGGTGGCGGGAGGGCAGATACGCAGTATTTT.

This clonotype was recorded at least ten times. The V and J genes are TRBV18 and TRBJ2-4; 11 nucleotides align to TRBD2. V shed 6 bases and J 3 bases; nucleotides not matched to a gene: 7. This CDR3 contains 16 residues. The germline CDR1 and CDR2 sequences are KGHSH and LQKENI. CDR3 protein: CASSPGLAGGKNIQYF. Here the CDR3 DNA reads TGTGCCAGCTCGCCCGGACTAGCGGGTGGCAAAAACATTCAGTACTTC.

This clonotype was observed a handful of times. This rearrangement joins TRBV4-1 to TRBJ1-2; D is possibly TRBD1 (6 bases). CDR1 and CDR2 from the germline V gene are MGHRA and YSYEKL. This CDR3 region has 17 residues. Trimming took 5 bases from V and 1 from J, leaving 20 bases between them. The CDR3 here is CASSSAGRGRINYGYTF. The CDR3 DNA is TGCGCCAGCAGCTCGGCGGGCCGGGGGCGAATTAACTATGGCTACACCTTC.

This clonotype was seen many times. The junction and the germline gene differ at one end; a read error may be behind it. The chain links TRBV14 to TRBJ1-1, with 8 bases aligning to TRBD1. The V gene's germline CDR1 is SGHDN and CDR2 FVKESK. The CDR3 is 13 amino acids. CDR3 DNA sequence: TGTGCCAGCAGCAAAGACAGGGGTATTGAAGCTTTCTTT. This encodes CASSKDRGIEAFF.

This clonotype is a singleton in its sample. This chain uses TRBV3-1 with TRBJ1-2, with D unresolved. Germline CDR1 and CDR2: LGHDT and YNNKEL (reference sequence). The CDR3 runs 12 residues. Deletions cut 8 bases from V and 8 bases from J, with 15 bases between. The CDR3 here is CASSGFEGGYTF. The CDR3 region has the DNA TGTGCCAGCTCCGGTTTTGAAGGCGGCTACACCTTC.

The sample holds a few counts of this clonotype. The chain couples TRBV19 to TRBJ1-1; weak D call: TRBD1 (6 bases). Germline values: CDR1 LNHDA, CDR2 SQIVND (reference sequence). The CDR3 consists of 14 residues. V dropped 1 base and J dropped 3 bases, with 9 bases sitting between them. DNA for the CDR3: TGTGCCAGTAGTATAGGCAGGGGCTACACTGAAGCTTTCTTT. Translating gives CASSIGRGYTEAFF. The full variable domain, with the rest looked up from reference TRBV19 and TRBJ1-1, is DGGITQSPKYLFRKEGQNVTLSCEQNLNHDAMYWYRQDPGQGLRLIYYSQIVNDFQKGDIAEGYSVSREKKESFPLTVTSAQKNPTAFYLCASSIGRGYTEAFFGQGTRLTVV.